Shown below are 28 T cell receptor beta chains from a single sample sequenced in a study of CD8 T cells in Susac syndrome. Random hexamers primed reverse transcription of roughly 0.45 to 1 ug RNA. Each CDR3 protein gets one entry after TCRdb re-called the immunoSEQ multiplex PCR reads with MiXCR. The table shows approximately 120,000 distinct CDR3 sequences, with over 85% occurring only once. The sequencing sample was made of CD4+ T cells from PBMCs. These receptor sequences come from a human donor in good health.

The chain is built from TRBV6-6 and TRBJ1-1; D ambiguous. Between the trimmed V and J ends, which lost 2 bases and 3 bases, there was a span of 4 bases. The V gene's germline CDR1 is MNHNY and CDR2 SVGAGI (reference sequence). The CDR3 is 12 residues long. The CDR3: CASSYVDTEAFF. The CDR3 DNA follows: TGTGCCAGCAGTTACGTTGACACTGAAGCTTTCTTT.

The chain combines TRBV5-1 with TRBJ2-5; D possibly corresponds to TRBD2 (5 bases). Germline V CDR1 and CDR2: SGHRS, YFSETQ. The CDR3 is 13 amino acids. Trimming took off 6 bases at V and 4 bases at J, with 13 bases between the two ends. The CDR3 DNA reads TGCGCCAGCAACCCTAGCAATGGAGAGACCCAGTACTTC. It codes for CASNPSNGETQYF.

The chain recombines TRBV7-2 with TRBJ2-5; D is ambiguous. Trimming left V 4 bases short and J 9 bases short, with 15 bases between. CDR3 size: 13 residues. CDR1 is SGHTA, CDR2 FQGNSA, per germline. This CDR3 is CASSSLQRQPQYF. Here the CDR3 DNA reads TGTGCCAGCAGCTCCTTACAGCGTCAACCCCAGTACTTC.

V and J are TRBV5-1 and TRBJ2-2; D is uncertain. Trimming took off 3 bases at V and 6 bases at J, with 9 bases between the two ends. The germline gives CDR1 SGHRS, CDR2 YFSETQ. The CDR3 consists of 13 residues. The CDR3 region is CASSSSSAGELFF. CDR3 sequence (DNA): TGCGCCAGCAGCTCGAGCTCGGCCGGGGAGCTGTTTTTT.

This chain uses TRBV20-1 with TRBJ2-1; no clear D gene. CDR3 size: 15 residues. V lost 0 bases, J lost 8 bases, and 17 bases lay in between. Per germline, CDR1 DFQATT and CDR2 SNEGSKA (reference sequence). The chain's CDR3 is CSARDLRTRRDEQFF. The CDR3 bases are TGCAGTGCTAGAGATCTCCGGACCCGTCGGGATGAGCAGTTCTTC.

The chain recombines TRBV5-6 with TRBJ1-5; D is uncertain. The CDR3 spans 14 residues. From germline, CDR1 is SGHDT and CDR2 YYEEEE. The V gene lost 5 bases and the J gene lost 0 bases, with 9 bases spanning the gap. The CDR3 bases are TGTGCCAGCAGTGGGTTCTTTAGCAATCAGCCCCAGCATTTT. This codes for CASSGFFSNQPQHF.

The V gene is TRBV12-3 or TRBV12-4, the J gene TRBJ1-4; unclear D gene. This CDR3 has 15 amino acids. V dropped 5 bases and J dropped 7 bases, with 17 bases sitting between them. This chain's CDR3 is CASSAGSREGEKLFF. The CDR3 nucleotides read TGTGCCAGCAGTGCCGGATCAAGGGAGGGTGAAAAACTGTTTTTT.

The chain uses TRBV19 and TRBJ2-5, with unresolved D. The ends were cut back, 7 bases at V and 4 bases at J, with 7 bases in the middle. CDR3 length: 11 residues. CDR1 is LNHDA, CDR2 SQIVND, per germline (reference sequence). This chain's CDR3 is CASTTGETQYF. In DNA form, the CDR3 reads TGTGCCAGTACCACGGGAGAGACCCAGTACTTC.

The chain joins TRBV30 to TRBJ1-2; 7 positions agree with TRBD1. The CDR3 contains 13 residues. The junction had 5 bases not matched to a gene; V was cut back by 3 bases and J by 4 bases. Germline CDR1 GTSNPN, CDR2 SVGIG (reference sequence). The CDR3 protein is CAWRQAGGYGYTF. The CDR3 DNA reads as TGTGCCTGGAGGCAGGCAGGGGGCTATGGCTACACCTTC. The full variable domain, its missing parts supplied by reference TRBV30 and TRBJ1-2, is SQTIHQWPATLVQPVGSPLSLECTVEGTSNPNLYWYRQAAGRGLQLLFYSVGIGQISSEVPQNLSASRPQDRQFILSSKKLLLSDSGFYLCAWRQAGGYGYTFGSGTRLTVV.

The chain is built from TRBV7-9 and TRBJ1-5; D uncertain. This CDR3 has 15 residues. The V and J ends lost 0 bases and 4 bases respectively, with 10 bases between them. Germline loops: CDR1 SEHNR, CDR2 FQNEAQ (reference sequence). DNA of the CDR3: TGTGCCAGCAGCTTAGCCCCGGGAGCTAATCAGCCCCAGCATTTT. Translation: CASSLAPGANQPQHF. The full variable domain, its missing parts supplied by reference TRBV7-9 and TRBJ1-5, is DTGVSQNPRHKITKRGQNVTFRCDPISEHNRLYWYRQTLGQGPEFLTYFQNEAQLEKSRLLSDRFSAERPKGSFSTLEIQRTEQGDSAMYLCASSLAPGANQPQHFGDGTRLSIL.

This chain uses TRBV7-9 with TRBJ2-7; TRBD1 might be the D (5 bases). CDR3 length: 14 residues. V was clipped by 1 base and J by 0 bases, with 7 bases between them. CDR1 is SEHNR and CDR2 is FQNEAQ in the germline V gene (reference sequence). CDR3 amino acids: CASSLETASYEQYF. The DNA of the CDR3 is TGTGCCAGCAGCTTAGAGACAGCCTCCTACGAGCAGTACTTC.

This clonotype was found once. The J gene is TRBJ1-2, the V gene TRBV25-1, with a possible D match to TRBD1 (5 bases). The CDR3 consists of 14 residues. Between the trimmed V and J ends, which lost 5 bases and 8 bases, there was a span of 18 bases. Germline loops: CDR1 MGHDK, CDR2 SYGVNS. CDR3 DNA: TGTGCCAGCAGTTACGGGACCGCGGCGAGGGGCTACACCTTC. Translated, it gives CASSYGTAARGYTF.

The chain couples TRBV2 to TRBJ2-7; the D gene is possibly TRBD1 (6 bases). V was cut by 5 bases and J by 6 bases, with 23 bases left in between. The V gene's germline CDR1 is SNHLY and CDR2 FYNNEI. The CDR3 has 16 amino acids. The CDR3 sequence is CASSRLRDTVPGEQYF. Written as DNA, the CDR3 is TGTGCCAGCAGTCGACTTAGGGACACGGTTCCGGGCGAGCAGTACTTC.

The chain recombines TRBV30 with TRBJ1-1; D not certain. Looked up from germline, CDR1 is GTSNPN and CDR2 is SVGIG (reference sequence). This CDR3 has 13 amino acids. Trimming stripped 4 bases from V and 5 bases from J, with 14 bases between. The CDR3 spells CAWIPREETEAFF. The DNA of the CDR3 is TGTGCCTGGATCCCGCGGGAGGAAACTGAAGCTTTCTTT. The full variable domain, rest sourced from reference TRBV30 and TRBJ1-1, is SQTIHQWPATLVQPVGSPLSLECTVEGTSNPNLYWYRQAAGRGLQLLFYSVGIGQISSEVPQNLSASRPQDRQFILSSKKLLLSDSGFYLCAWIPREETEAFFGQGTRLTVV.

V is TRBV9 and J is TRBJ2-1; perhaps D is TRBD1 or TRBD2 (5 bases each). The germline gives CDR1 SGDLS, CDR2 YYNGEE. The CDR3 is 20 residues long. V shed 4 bases and J shed 0 bases, with 26 bases lying between them. CDR3 region: CASSPEPGRQRRDSYNEQFF. Here the CDR3 DNA reads TGTGCCAGCAGCCCCGAGCCGGGACGCCAGAGAAGGGACTCCTACAATGAGCAGTTCTTC.

This sequence joins TRBV20-1 and TRBJ2-5; D is unresolved. CDR3 length: 12 residues. Trimming removed 6 bases at V and 4 bases at J, with 12 bases between. The V gene's germline CDR1 is DFQATT and CDR2 SNEGSKA (reference sequence). CDR3 in DNA: TGCAGTGCCCAGGTCGAATCAGAGACCCAGTACTTC. Amino acids: CSAQVESETQYF.

This clonotype was detected only once. V gene TRBV12-3 or TRBV12-4 combines with J gene TRBJ1-1; D is unclear. The ends were cut back, 6 bases at V and 3 bases at J, with 20 bases in the middle. This CDR3 spans 16 amino acids. DNA for the CDR3: TGTGCCAGCAGACTCAGCGGGAGGATAAAGGACACTGAAGCTTTCTTT. Protein sequence: CASRLSGRIKDTEAFF.

CDR3 nucleotide sequence: TGTGCCAGCAGTTTCCTCTCCGGGATATACATCGGCTACACCTTC. Its protein product is CASSFLSGIYIGYTF. The genes are TRBV12-3 or TRBV12-4 and TRBJ1-2; D uncertain. V was pared by 3 bases and J by 8 bases, with 19 bases between. This CDR3 spans 15 amino acids.

The rearrangement uses TRBV20-1 and TRBJ2-1; 8 positions match TRBD2. Germline trimming cut 4 bases from V and 4 bases from J; bases unmatched to any gene: 12. This CDR3 has 16 residues. Per germline, CDR1 DFQATT and CDR2 SNEGSKA (reference sequence). The CDR3 is CSAKRAGGGVYNEQFF. The CDR3 bases are TGCAGTGCTAAGAGAGCCGGGGGGGGTGTGTACAATGAGCAGTTCTTC.

This clonotype was detected once. The chain has TRBV29-1 and TRBJ2-3, with D tentatively TRBD1 (6 bases). Trimming shortened V by 7 bases and J by 4 bases, and 9 bases separated the two germline ends. Germline V gives CDR1 SQVTM, CDR2 ANQGSEA. The CDR3 covers 11 residues. In DNA, the CDR3 is TGCAGCGCAGGGGCAGCAGATACGCAGTATTTT. This sequence encodes CSAGAADTQYF.

The chain carries TRBV20-1 and TRBJ1-1; D is undetermined. The length of the CDR3 is 16 residues. The germline V and J ends were trimmed by 0 bases and 1 base, with 15 bases remaining between them. Germline-derived CDR1 and CDR2 are DFQATT and SNEGSKA (reference sequence). In DNA form, the CDR3 reads TGCAGTGCTAGAGACCGACTCTGGGGTGGGAACACTGAAGCTTTCTTT. Protein: CSARDRLWGGNTEAFF.

The chain has TRBV29-1 and TRBJ2-5; D gene ambiguous. There are 14 residues in the CDR3. V was pared by 1 base and J by 1 base, with 10 bases between. Germline-derived CDR1 and CDR2 are SQVTM and ANQGSEA. The CDR3 DNA reads TGCAGCGTTGAAGGGCCGCAGCCCCAAGAGACCCAGTACTTC. Translated, it gives CSVEGPQPQETQYF.

This chain connects TRBV30 to TRBJ1-1; no clear D gene. Trimming removed 3 bases at V and 5 bases at J, with 10 bases between. The germline V gene encodes CDR1 GTSNPN and CDR2 SVGIG (reference sequence). CDR3 length: 12 amino acids. CDR3 nucleotides: TGTGCCTGGAGCCCTATCAGGACTGAAGCTTTCTTT. Translating gives CAWSPIRTEAFF.

The J gene is TRBJ2-3, the V gene TRBV7-2; 10 bases fit TRBD2. Germline V gene sequence: CDR1 SGHTA, CDR2 FQGNSA. The V and J ends lost 5 bases and 6 bases, in that order; junction bases with no gene match: 8. The length of the CDR3 is 15 residues. CDR3 region: CASSPRVSGGDTQYF. CDR3 DNA: TGTGCCAGCAGCCCCCGCGTTAGCGGGGGGGATACGCAGTATTTT.

For the CDR3, the DNA is TGTGCCAGCTCAGGCTCCAAGGCTGAAGCTTTCTTT. This sequence encodes CASSGSKAEAFF. The J gene is TRBJ1-1, the V gene TRBV18, with D unclear. Trimming removed 5 bases at V and 6 bases at J, with 10 bases between. The CDR3 length is 12 residues. CDR1 and CDR2 (germline): KGHSH, LQKENI.

The chain links TRBV20-1 to TRBJ2-2, with TRBD2 matching over 12 bases. The CDR3 runs 14 residues. Germline values: CDR1 DFQATT, CDR2 SNEGSKA (reference sequence). The V gene end was trimmed by 6 bases and the J gene end by 5 bases; junction bases not matched to a gene: 4. The CDR3 coding sequence is TGCAGTGCCGCGACTAGCGGGAGTACCGGGGAGCTGTTTTTT. This sequence encodes CSAATSGSTGELFF.

V and J are TRBV12-3 or TRBV12-4 and TRBJ2-1; unclear D gene. The CDR3 is 12 residues long. Trimming removed 3 bases from V and 6 bases from J, with 6 bases in between. CDR3 protein: CASSFPPNEQFF. For the CDR3, the DNA is TGTGCCAGCAGTTTCCCCCCCAATGAGCAGTTCTTC.

J is TRBJ2-7 and V is TRBV6-5; no reliable D call. Germline V lookup: CDR1 MNHEY, CDR2 SVGAGI. Between the trimmed V and J ends, which lost 2 bases and 2 bases, there was a span of 16 bases. This CDR3 comprises 16 residues. The CDR3 is CASSYLTPARAYEQYF. The CDR3 coding sequence is TGTGCCAGCAGTTACCTCACTCCGGCTAGGGCCTACGAGCAGTACTTC.